The clone carrying this T cell receptor (beta chain) was detected only a few times. Antigen specificity is unknown. The CDR3 extends over 16 amino acids. Germline CDR1 MNHNS, CDR2 SASEGT. The germline V and J ends were trimmed by 0 bases and 5 bases, with 14 bases remaining between them. A multiplex PCR was run with 60 Vbeta primers and 13 Jbeta primers. Clones were read by immunoSEQ multiplex PCR, and TCRdb kept only the in-frame ones, dropping some. Of under 200,000 clones listed, roughly 77% are singletons. The data originate from a study of cytomegalovirus exposure and HLA in healthy donors. For the study at large: Within an early data release were 85 million or so unique TCRs drawn from HLA-typed donors.

General study findings and limits: In terms of immune exposure information, only CMV serostatus was available.

The chain combines TRBV6-1 with TRBJ1-5, with a possible D match to TRBD1 (5 bases). Material: PBMCs. The sequence was obtained from a man between 45 and 60 years old in good health and CMV-seropositive. The CDR3, as DNA: TGTGCCAGCAGTGAAGCAATCCAGGGTGGCGATCAGCCCCAGCATTTT. Protein sequence: CASSEAIQGGDQPQHF.